This T cell receptor beta chain was sequenced in a study of OX40 agonist ivuxolimab in advanced cancers. About the research overall: People who had prior anti-PD-1, anti-PD-L1 or anti-CTLA-4 therapy could take part, and about 37% had some.

The CDR3 contains 12 residues. The germline V gene encodes CDR1 MNHEY and CDR2 SVGAGI. V was clipped by 6 bases and J by 3 bases, with 5 bases between them. This table comes from immunoSEQ multiplex PCR, and its TCRdb copy is limited to in-frame clones, with some not included. This sample carries about 63,000 clones, roughly 89% of them seen once, and the ten largest clones take around 12%. This TCR was recovered from an adult with an advanced solid tumor such as melanoma, head and neck, liver or kidney cancer. The material was CD4+ or CD8+ T cells sorted from blood, obtained in a trial of the OX40 agonist ivuxolimab. The chain joins TRBV6-5 to TRBJ2-2; no reliable D call. CDR3 coding DNA: TGTGCCAGCAGAACCTACACCGGGGAGCTGTTTTTT. Translation gives CASRTYTGELFF.